The T cell receptor beta chain under discussion was sequenced for a study of blood T cells in healthy people across ages. As for the study in general: The template switching approach captured approximately one barcoded beta molecule for every two T cells.

Isolation of PBMCs gave at least 6 million cells per sample. This clonotype was seen a few times. The V gene's germline CDR1 is MNHNY and CDR2 SVGAGI (reference sequence). Losses at the gene ends were 2 bases for V and 1 base for J; bases not matched to a gene: 6. The CDR3 contains 17 residues. Then a second PCR, running about 6 to 12 cycles, was carried out with a sample-barcoded 5' primer and a J-beta primer mix. In TCRdb, the 5' RACE reads were re-called with MiXCR into one record per CDR3 protein. The data hold 1.5 million to 2 million distinct CDR3 sequences, with roughly 27% observed a single time.

The rearrangement uses TRBV6-6 and TRBJ2-3; the match to TRBD1 covers 10 bases. This TCR came from a young woman in good health. The sample comprised blood. CDR3 coding DNA: TGTGCCAGCAGTTACCCGGGACAGGGGAAAGGCACAGATACGCAGTATTTT. Encoded protein: CASSYPGQGKGTDTQYF.